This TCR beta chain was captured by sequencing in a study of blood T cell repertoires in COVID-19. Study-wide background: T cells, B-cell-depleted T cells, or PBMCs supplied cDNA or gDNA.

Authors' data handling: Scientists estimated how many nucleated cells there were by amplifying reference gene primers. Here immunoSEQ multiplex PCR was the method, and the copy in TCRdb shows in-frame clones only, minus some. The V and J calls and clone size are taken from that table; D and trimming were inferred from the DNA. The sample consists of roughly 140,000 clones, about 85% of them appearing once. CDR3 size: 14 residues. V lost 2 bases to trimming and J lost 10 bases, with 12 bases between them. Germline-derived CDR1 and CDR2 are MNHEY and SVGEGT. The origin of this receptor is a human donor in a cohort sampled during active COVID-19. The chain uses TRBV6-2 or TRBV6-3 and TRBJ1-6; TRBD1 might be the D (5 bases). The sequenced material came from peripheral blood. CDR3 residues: CASSYPQGSSPLHF. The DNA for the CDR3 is TGTGCCAGCAGTTACCCCCAGGGAAGCTCACCCCTCCACTTT.